This entry features one TCR beta chain sequence. The antigen is undetermined. This sample is part of a study of cytomegalovirus exposure and HLA in healthy donors. General study findings and limits: Overall, approximately 150 TCR beta chains were annotated as cytomegalovirus-associated.

From germline, CDR1 is KGHSH and CDR2 LQKENI. Trimming removed 4 bases from V and 0 bases from J, with 16 bases in between. The CDR3 loop spans 17 amino acids. In the PCR, 60 Vbeta and 13 Jbeta primers were used. Profiling relied on immunoSEQ multiplex PCR, and the TCRdb table lists in-frame clones only, not all of them. Its clone listing holds some 50,000 clones. The sequence was obtained from a middle-aged woman in good health and CMV-seronegative. This chain links TRBV18 with TRBJ2-1; D call uncertain. What was sequenced was PBMCs. The DNA of the CDR3 is TGTGCCAGCTCACTATACCAAGAGCTAAGCTCCTACAATGAGCAGTTCTTC. Its protein is CASSLYQELSSYNEQFF.